This entry lists 17 T cell receptor beta chains sequenced from one sample in a study of shared clonotypes between healthy human individuals. Data came from immunoSEQ multiplex PCR; TCRdb stores just in-frame clones and leaves some out. The sample consists of 980,000 or so clones, about three quarters of them appearing once. The specimen sequenced was memory CD4+ T cells sorted from blood. Indicated subset: CD45RA-negative fraction. All receptors derive from a man aged 18 to 29 in good health.

This chain uses TRBV28 with TRBJ1-1; D gene unclear. CDR1 is MDHEN and CDR2 is SYDVKM in the germline V gene. The CDR3 runs to 15 residues. The germline V and J ends were trimmed by 6 bases and 1 base, with 15 bases remaining between them. DNA of the CDR3: TGTGCCAGCAGCCCACCCCGGGGATCGAACACTGAAGCTTTCTTT. This encodes CASSPPRGSNTEAFF. The whole variable domain, remainder taken from reference TRBV28 and TRBJ1-1, is DVKVTQSSRYLVKRTGEKVFLECVQDMDHENMFWYRQDPGLGLRLIYFSYDVKMKEKGDIPEGYSVSREKKERFSLILESASTNQTSMYLCASSPPRGSNTEAFFGQGTRLTVV.

The chain uses TRBV5-1 and TRBJ2-5, with 12 bases matching TRBD2. From germline, CDR1 is SGHRS and CDR2 YFSETQ. This CDR3 has 17 amino acids. V lost 2 bases to trimming and J lost 4 bases; unmatched junction nucleotides: 9. CDR3: CASSLRLAGDRRETQYF. The CDR3, as DNA: TGCGCCAGCAGCTTACGACTAGCGGGAGATCGGAGAGAGACCCAGTACTTC.

The chain couples TRBV10-2 to TRBJ2-3, with a weak D call TRBD2 (6 bases). This CDR3 has 15 amino acids. V was shortened by 7 bases and J by 1 base, with 15 bases between the two germline ends. Germline V gives CDR1 WSHSY, CDR2 SAAADI. CDR3 protein: CASKIGGKGTDTQYF. The CDR3 DNA reads as TGCGCCAGCAAGATCGGCGGGAAGGGCACAGATACGCAGTATTTT.

This chain links TRBV21-1 with TRBJ2-2; the D call in the table, TRBD2, was not verified against the DNA. TRBV21-1 is an annotated pseudogene. This CDR3 has 14 amino acids. The CDR3 coding sequence is TGTGCCAGCAGCAAATCCTTGAGTGTCGGGGAGCTGTTTTTT. The encoded protein is CASSKSLSVGELFF.

J is TRBJ2-3 and V is TRBV28; tentative D call: TRBD2 (5 bases). Per the germline V gene, CDR1 is MDHEN and CDR2 is SYDVKM. The CDR3 totals 15 residues. The germline V and J ends were trimmed by 4 bases and 2 bases, with 13 bases remaining between them. This CDR3 reads CASSSGLTTTDTQYF. CDR3 DNA sequence: TGTGCCAGCAGTTCCGGACTTACTACCACAGATACGCAGTATTTT.

CDR3 coding DNA: TGTGCCAGCAGCCTTACACCCCTTGGGCGAGGTGAAAAACTGTTTTTT. This encodes CASSLTPLGRGEKLFF. The chain employs TRBV7-9 and TRBJ1-4; D gene ambiguous. In germline, CDR1 is SEHNR, CDR2 FQNEAQ (reference sequence). The CDR3 is 16 amino acids. Trimming shortened V by 5 bases and J by 7 bases, and 20 bases separated the two germline ends. Drawing the rest from reference TRBV7-9 and TRBJ1-4, the complete variable domain is DTGVSQNPRHKITKRGQNVTFRCDPISEHNRLYWYRQTLGQGPEFLTYFQNEAQLEKSRLLSDRFSAERPKGSFSTLEIQRTEQGDSAMYLCASSLTPLGRGEKLFFGSGTQLSVL.

This clone occurred once. The V call is TRBV7-9, the J call TRBJ2-1, with TRBD2 matching 11 bases. The J segment lost 10 bases and the V segment lost 2 bases, leaving 10 bases of the junction unmatched. Germline V gives CDR1 SEHNR, CDR2 FQNEAQ (reference sequence). The CDR3 sequence is 16 residues long. The CDR3 protein is CASSLSNLAGGSEQFF. CDR3 DNA sequence: TGTGCCAGCAGCTTAAGCAACCTAGCGGGAGGATCAGAGCAGTTCTTC.

The chain uses TRBV7-9 and TRBJ1-5; tentative D call: TRBD1 (6 bases). Germline V gene data show CDR1 as SEHNR and CDR2 as FQNEAQ (reference sequence). This CDR3 region has 13 residues. The V end was cut by 5 bases, the J end by 7 bases, with 12 bases between. This chain's CDR3 is CASSPVGGQPQHF. The CDR3, as DNA: TGTGCCAGCAGCCCAGTCGGGGGCCAGCCCCAGCATTTT. Combining the CDR3 with reference TRBV7-9 and TRBJ1-5 gives the whole variable domain DTGVSQNPRHKITKRGQNVTFRCDPISEHNRLYWYRQTLGQGPEFLTYFQNEAQLEKSRLLSDRFSAERPKGSFSTLEIQRTEQGDSAMYLCASSPVGGQPQHFGDGTRLSIL.

Details on this clone: Relative to the germline gene, one junction end is altered; a read error may explain this. This chain connects TRBV7-7 to TRBJ1-3; D is ambiguous. Germline lookup yields CDR1 SSHAT and CDR2 FNYEAQ (reference sequence). There are 11 residues in the CDR3. The CDR3 spells CASIEGNTIYF. CDR3 nucleotides: TGTGCTAGCATCGAAGGAAACACCATATATTTT.

The chain recombines TRBV28 with TRBJ2-5, with TRBD2 matching 12 bases. The V gene's germline CDR1 is MDHEN and CDR2 SYDVKM. The CDR3 is 17 amino acids. Trimming removed 6 bases from V and 5 bases from J; junction bases left unmatched: 13. CDR3 region: CASSLRRLAGEVETQYF. The CDR3, as DNA: TGTGCCAGCAGCTTACGGCGACTAGCGGGAGAGGTGGAGACCCAGTACTTC.

The chain combines TRBV5-6 with TRBJ2-5; TRBD2 matches at 10 bases. The trim removed 0 bases at V and 2 bases at J, leaving 13 bases unmatched. CDR1 is SGHDT and CDR2 is YYEEEE in the germline V gene. This CDR3 contains 19 residues. Written as DNA, the CDR3 is TGTGCCAGCAGCTTGGTAGGGCTAGCGGGAGTGTACCCGCAAGAGACCCAGTACTTC. Protein product: CASSLVGLAGVYPQETQYF. Complete variable domain (other parts from reference TRBV5-6 and TRBJ2-5): DAGVTQSPTHLIKTRGQQVTLRCSPKSGHDTVSWYQQALGQGPQFIFQYYEEEERQRGNFPDRFSGHQFPNYSSELNVNALLLGDSALYLCASSLVGLAGVYPQETQYFGPGTRLLVL.

The chain uses TRBV10-2 and TRBJ1-1, with TRBD1 matching 8 bases. The CDR3 extends over 13 amino acids. V was clipped by 3 bases and J by 4 bases; unmatched bases: 1. CDR1 and CDR2 from the germline V gene are WSHSY and SAAADI. As DNA, the CDR3 is TGCGCCAGCAGTGAAACAGGGGGCACTGAAGCTTTCTTT. Its translation: CASSETGGTEAFF.

The chain has TRBV28 and TRBJ1-2; D remains unclear. The germline V and J ends were trimmed by 5 bases and 2 bases, with 12 bases remaining between them. Per germline, CDR1 MDHEN and CDR2 SYDVKM. This CDR3 comprises 14 residues. CDR3 sequence (DNA): TGTGCCAGCAGTGATCCGGGCCGAAACTATGGCTACACCTTC. It specifies CASSDPGRNYGYTF.

This clone has a handful of counts. J is TRBJ2-7 and V is TRBV5-1; D is perhaps TRBD1 (6 bases). The CDR3 has 16 residues. Germline assignment: CDR1 SGHRS and CDR2 YFSETQ. V gave up 1 base and J gave up 7 bases, with 21 bases separating them. CDR3 sequence: CASSLNSQGSRGEQYF. Written as DNA, the CDR3 is TGCGCCAGCAGCTTGAACTCGCAGGGTAGTAGGGGGGAGCAGTACTTC. The full variable domain, in which reference TRBV5-1 and TRBJ2-7 provide the parts outside the CDR3, is KAGVTQTPRYLIKTRGQQVTLSCSPISGHRSVSWYQQTPGQGLQFLFEYFSETQRNKGNFPGRFSGRQFSNSRSEMNVSTLELGDSALYLCASSLNSQGSRGEQYFGPGTRLTVT.

This sequence joins TRBV19 and TRBJ2-7; tentative D call: TRBD1 (5 bases). V was trimmed by 3 bases and J by 2 bases, leaving 14 bases between them. The CDR3 length is 15 residues. Per the germline V gene, CDR1 is LNHDA and CDR2 is SQIVND (reference sequence). The CDR3 DNA reads TGTGCCAGTAGTATCGCGCCAGGGCGAGCCTACGAGCAGTACTTC. Translation: CASSIAPGRAYEQYF.

This chain links TRBV7-3 with TRBJ2-3; no firm D call. Trimming took off 5 bases at V and 6 bases at J, with 12 bases between the two ends. The germline CDR1 and CDR2 sequences are SGHTA and FQGTGA. There are 13 residues in the CDR3. CDR3 amino acids: CASSPTGRDTQYF. As DNA, the CDR3 is TGTGCCAGCAGCCCCACGGGTAGGGATACGCAGTATTTT.

This clone was observed a few times. The J gene is TRBJ1-2, the V gene TRBV7-3; 7 bases line up with TRBD1. This CDR3 has 15 residues. V lost 4 bases and J lost 2; bases outside the gene matches: 7. Germline V CDR1 and CDR2: SGHTA, FQGTGA. The CDR3 here is CASSSSGTDNYGYTF. The CDR3 DNA sequence: TGTGCCAGCAGCTCTTCCGGGACAGACAACTATGGCTACACCTTC.